This TCR beta chain emerged from a study of prognosis after radiotherapy for stage I lung cancer. Points from the study as a whole: There were reportedly differences in TRBV and TRBJ gene usage between patients with and without metastases. Median unique TCR clones dropped from approximately 9,600 to 7,200 after stereotactic body radiation therapy.

Regarding this clonotype: The antigen is undetermined. Just one base apart from a much larger clone, this may be a read error.

This CDR3 is built from 15 residues. CDR1 and CDR2 (germline): DFQATT, SNEGSKA (reference sequence). From genomic DNA, TCR beta CDR3 was amplified by two-round multiplex PCR. Primers specific to each TRBV and TRBJ gene were used in first-round PCR. Each CDR3 protein is one row after TCRdb ran MiXCR on the multiplex PCR reads. Of fewer than 40,000 distinct CDR3 sequences detected, 30% to 35% appear once; the ten largest clones hold roughly 29%. The sequence derives from a donor older than 45 with non-small cell lung cancer. This chain connects TRBV20-1 to TRBJ1-5; 7 bases fit TRBD1. The J call may be in error: the DNA end matches TRBJ2-3 better. The sample here was PBMCs, taken before or after stereotactic body radiation therapy (not recorded which). In DNA form, the CDR3 reads TGCAGTGCTTCCTTATCTAACAGGGGTGGTCAGCCCCAGTATTTT. Protein: CSASLSNRGGQPQYF.